This TCR beta chain was observed in a study of cytomegalovirus exposure and HLA in healthy donors (dated by TCRdb to about 2017). The study in broad terms: In an earlier analysis of around 540 of the donors, approximately 260 Gb of sequence data and 95 million to 130 million unique TCR beta sequences from 150 million to 200 million T cells were reported. The aim of the study was to test whether cataloging public T cell receptors could identify signatures of past pathogen exposure. In the later analysis, no new phenotypic data were used to find candidate immune exposures; instead, reliance was placed on TCR beta sequences and their occurrence across donors. All discovery cohort repertoires had been generated on a single sequencing platform. About 5 DR-DQ haplotypes were handled as single units for association and clustering, since linkage in the cohort was strong. Alongside the repertoire data, information on donor age, sex, ethnicity and CMV serostatus was compiled. HLA typing included class I and class II loci at four-digit resolution. Of the roughly 390 genotyped donors, 80% to 90% were placed in the genetic ancestry cluster associated with self-reported Caucasian donors. The number of typed donors differed by locus: roughly 629-640 for A, B, C, DRB1 and DQB1; 500 to 550 for DQA1; 600 to 610 for DPA1; and some 470 for DPB1. Among roughly 400 genotyped donors of the cohort, an average of approximately 240,000 unique TCR beta nucleotide sequences was sequenced per donor, of which approximately 19% were non-productive. An earlier analysis of around 640 of the donors used high-throughput TCR beta sequencing to judge whether each TCR beta V gene segment behaved as functional or pseudogenic. In addition to the first cohort of 666 subjects, a separate validation cohort of 120 different subjects was used. A later genetic analysis used genome-wide SNP genotypes for about 55% of the 666 donors, treating that subset as a discovery cohort. Roughly 300 gigabases of sequencing data and around 85 million unique TCR sequences made up an early release that covered some 640 HLA-typed donors. Using immunosequencing, the study profiled T cell repertoires from 550 to 750 subjects and related those repertoires to cytomegalovirus serostatus. To predict cytomegalovirus infection status, the study brought together high-throughput TCR immunosequencing, statistical association of individual TCRs with disease status, and machine learning. In a later analysis, previously published TCR beta repertoires from 550 to 700 donors were re-analyzed and high-resolution HLA genotyping was added so that TCR occurrence patterns could be studied. What the research found in general, with its limitations: Three of the identified cytomegalovirus-associated TCR beta chains were confirmed in vitro to be specific for cytomegalovirus antigens. In a later analysis, HLA-associated TCR beta chains showed more clonal expansion and lower generation probabilities than non-associated chains that were equally common. According to the authors, the approach could potentially be generalized to other disease states and immunological phenotypes. According to a later analysis, TCR association rates differed among HLA loci, with DRB1 alleles showing the most associated TCRs and HLA-C alleles showing the fewest. Assigning TCR associations to individual alleles was difficult when HLA alleles, especially DR and DQ, strongly co-occurred. In this cohort, only TCR beta chains were sequenced, and detectable features were limited by the absence of alpha or paired-chain data. Specific HLA alleles were associated with around 18,000 TCR beta sequences at a false discovery rate of 0.05 in a later analysis. In the study, approximately 160 TCR beta chains were listed as associated with cytomegalovirus. The classifier was reported to diagnose cytomegalovirus status with high specificity and sensitivity in both the original and validation cohorts. Correlated functional status among segregating V segments might reflect linkage disequilibrium, but an unknown experimental factor could not be ruled out. The presence/absence analyses assumed that sequencing depth was roughly uniform across donors, and that assumption may not be true. Several of the top co-occurrence clusters appeared to be linked to parvovirus B19, influenza, CMV and Epstein-Barr virus, according to a later analysis. While some public TCRs were present in many individuals, most TCR sequences turned up only very rarely across donors. A cluster of highly shared sequence variants was judged likely to be a technical artifact of the sequencing pipeline. A further reported finding was that TCR beta sequences accurately predicted the HLA-A and HLA-B alleles for most subjects in the first cohort. About 17 rarely observed V segments, including chromosome 9 orphons, were excluded from the earlier analysis of several hundred of the donors because counts were too low. Because the 87-base-pair reads could not distinguish some IMGT-functional V segments, including TRBV6-2 and TRBV6-3, those segments were excluded. In an earlier analysis of around 600 of the donors, most TCR beta V segments were observed in productive rearrangements about 87% or about 30% of the time, broadly matching IMGT annotations. In a later analysis, most CMV-associated TCR beta chains were found to appear HLA-restricted, with HLA associations seemingly driven largely by CMV exposure. According to a later genetic analysis, donors in an Asian-associated ancestry cluster had fewer N-insertions in productive TCRs than the approximately 670-donor mean. The only immune exposure information available for the cohort was CMV serostatus. Because HLA typing was unavailable for some donors at each locus, only the typed subset was used in association tests. An association between a missense DCLRE1C variant and V-gene and J-gene trimming of TCR beta chains was found in a later genetic analysis and replicated in an independent cohort.

The CDR3 numbers 13 residues from cysteine through phenylalanine. Only the CDR3 part of the read is kept: 39 bases, read in frame from the first base. The junction carries 16 bases between V and J, which are trimmed by 7 bases and 4 bases respectively. CDR1 and CDR2 were assigned from the germline V gene as SQVTM and ANQGSEA. Points on this clone: Its cognate antigen has yet to be identified. No much larger clonotype is one base removed from it; base qualities were not supplied.

In total, approximately 610 healthy bone marrow donors made up the cohort. Cohort members were all nominally healthy when sampled, although unrecorded immune exposures were likely present. The donor tested CMV seronegative and was one of the 352 seronegative cohort members. A peripheral blood sample was provided by each donor, and peripheral blood mononuclear cells were used for TCR beta sequencing. The Qiagen DNeasy Blood Extraction Kit was used to extract genomic DNA from the blood cell samples. Receptor libraries were prepared by the immunoSEQ multiplex PCR assay. For the multiplex PCR, a mixture combining 60 forward primers for TCR Vbeta segments and 13 reverse primers for TCR Jbeta segments was used. A multiplex PCR assay on genomic DNA amplified the CDR3 region of rearranged TCR beta genes. The amplified TCR beta libraries were sequenced on the Illumina HiSeq System as 87-base-pair reads. Per the original workflow: Across the 500 to 750 repertoires, a later analysis counted 60 million to 90 million unique TCR beta chains, about 10 million of which were shared by at least two donors. Raw reads were error-corrected and collapsed into unique sequences with a nearest-neighbor algorithm that merged closely related sequences to remove PCR and sequencing errors. To assign V, D and J gene segments, CDR3 sequences were aligned to IMGT reference sequences. For a sequence to be retained, at least a six-nucleotide match to both a V gene segment and a J gene segment was required. A rearrangement was called productive if the CDR3 had no stop codons and remained in frame with V and J, and every other rearrangement was called non-productive. Following IMGT convention, CDR3 was defined as the stretch from the second conserved V-encoded cysteine up to the conserved J-encoded phenylalanine. In an earlier analysis of more than 550 of the donors, sequences lacking an unambiguous match to a single V gene segment were excluded. In an earlier analysis of several hundred of the donors, V segments were called functional above 56.7% productive rearrangements and were called segregating when the between-donor standard deviation exceeded 5%. To diagnose cytomegalovirus status from the catalog of TCR beta chain sequences, a statistical classification framework was built. In a later analysis, V and J genes were assigned by comparing TCR nucleotide sequences against IMGT/GENE-DB human TR gene sequences. Using the TCRdist pipeline, a later analysis assigned CDR3 sequences along with most-parsimonious VDJ recombination scenarios. In a later analysis, each TCR beta chain was defined by its CDR3 amino acid sequence together with its V-gene family, and reads lacking a unique V-gene family were excluded. A later analysis removed 592 highly shared, low-generation-probability nucleotide sequences to deal with suspected cross-contamination and a sequencing artifact. For each public chain, a later analysis derived a clonal expansion index from normalized ranks of inferred template counts within each repertoire. A later analysis computed generation probabilities with a VDJ recombination model fitted to out-of-frame rearrangements, and checked the results against IGoR. In a later analysis, TCR-TCR, TCR-HLA and TCR-CMV co-occurrence was scored with hypergeometric tests, and a repertoire-size bias correction was applied to TCR pairs. To estimate false discovery rates, a later analysis permuted the HLA or CMV assignments 20 times. In a later analysis, co-occurring TCRs were grouped with DBSCAN, and TCRdist sequence similarity was added when clustering was performed within HLA-allele-positive subsets. Co-occurrence clustering excluded repertoires with fewer than 30,000 or more than 120,000 public chains, plus five with anomalous nucleotide sharing. TCRdb carries this immuneACCESS record with in-frame sequences only. Its versions omit some clonotypes, under half of them owing to an unresolved V gene in the studies checked, with the rest unexplained. D and trimming were read from the DNA, whereas the V and J calls and clone size are those reported in that table. A total of about 90,000 clones appear in this sample, 84% of them only once. The biggest ten clones account for 2.1% of the sample.

The chain is assembled from TRBV29-1 and TRBJ1-1, and TRBD1 may be the D gene, going by 5 matching bases. The sample consisted of PBMCs. The clonotype comes from a man aged 18-30 years in good health and CMV-seronegative. The DNA is TGCAGCGCCCGACAGAGCCCGGTCACTGAAGCTTTCTTT. This yields the protein CSARQSPVTEAFF.